These T cell receptor beta chains were read from a single sample in a study of OX40 agonist ivuxolimab in advanced cancers. This table comes from immunoSEQ multiplex PCR, and its TCRdb copy is limited to in-frame clones, with some not included. The sample holds 55,000 to 80,000 clones, 86% seen once. The material sequenced was CD4+ or CD8+ T cells sorted from blood, taken in a trial of the OX40 agonist ivuxolimab. The receptors originated from an adult with an advanced solid tumor such as melanoma, head and neck, liver or kidney cancer. The CDR3 runs from the conserved cysteine through the conserved F or W. Each record gives: J gene, V gene, clone size, D gene, CDR3 protein, CDR3 DNA. A D gene is named only where the DNA matches it firmly. Clone size is shown for a subset of rows, as once, few, many or a class of expanded clone.

j_call: TRBJ1-1
v_call: TRBV28
clone_size: once
d_call: -
cdr3_aa: CASSFPGGTEAFF
cdr3_nt: TGTGCCAGCAGTTTTCCAGGTGGCACTGAAGCTTTCTTT

j_call: TRBJ2-1
v_call: TRBV10-1
clone_size: -
d_call: -
cdr3_aa: CATSRLSSYNEQFF
cdr3_nt: TGCGCCACCTCCCGCTTGAGCTCCTACAATGAGCAGTTCTTC

j_call: TRBJ2-5
v_call: TRBV7-6
clone_size: once
d_call: -
cdr3_aa: CASSLTGAQETQYF
cdr3_nt: TGTGCCAGCAGCTTGACGGGGGCCCAAGAGACCCAGTACTTC

j_call: TRBJ2-4
v_call: TRBV28
clone_size: -
d_call: TRBD2
cdr3_aa: CASRRGEDARPNIQYF
cdr3_nt: TGTGCCAGCCGCCGGGGGGAGGACGCCCGACCCAACATTCAGTACTTC

j_call: TRBJ2-7
v_call: TRBV7-2
clone_size: -
d_call: -
cdr3_aa: CASSAQVTSYEQYF
cdr3_nt: TGTGCCAGCAGCGCTCAGGTTACTTCCTACGAGCAGTACTTC

j_call: TRBJ1-5
v_call: TRBV19
clone_size: -
d_call: TRBD1
cdr3_aa: CASSIGQGGSQPQHF
cdr3_nt: TGTGCCAGTAGTATAGGACAGGGAGGGAGTCAGCCCCAGCATTTT

j_call: TRBJ1-5
v_call: TRBV28
clone_size: -
d_call: -
cdr3_aa: CASSHSVGAQPQHF
cdr3_nt: TGTGCCAGCAGTCACTCGGTGGGGGCTCAGCCCCAGCATTTT

j_call: TRBJ2-7
v_call: TRBV10-3
clone_size: few
d_call: TRBD1
cdr3_aa: CAITREDRGYEQYF
cdr3_nt: TGTGCCATCACTCGCGAGGACAGGGGCTACGAGCAGTACTTC

j_call: TRBJ1-1
v_call: TRBV11-3
clone_size: -
d_call: TRBD1
cdr3_aa: CASSSVIVGQGKLTEAFF
cdr3_nt: TGTGCCAGCAGCTCAGTTATCGTTGGACAGGGAAAACTCACTGAAGCTTTCTTT

j_call: TRBJ1-4
v_call: TRBV2
clone_size: -
d_call: -
cdr3_aa: CASSERGRGEKLFF
cdr3_nt: TGTGCCAGCAGTGAAAGGGGCAGGGGAGAAAAACTGTTTTTT

j_call: TRBJ2-7
v_call: TRBV7-2
clone_size: few
d_call: -
cdr3_aa: CASSLVGVGEYEQYF
cdr3_nt: TGTGCCAGCAGCTTAGTGGGGGTAGGGGAATACGAGCAGTACTTC

j_call: TRBJ1-5
v_call: TRBV6-1
clone_size: once
d_call: TRBD1
cdr3_aa: CASSALTGTAGQPQHF
cdr3_nt: TGTGCCAGCAGTGCCCTGACAGGGACCGCGGGTCAGCCCCAGCATTTT

j_call: TRBJ2-5
v_call: TRBV4-2
clone_size: -
d_call: -
cdr3_aa: CASSQTQGYQETQYF
cdr3_nt: TGTGCCAGCAGCCAAACCCAGGGGTACCAAGAGACCCAGTACTTC

j_call: TRBJ2-1
v_call: TRBV7-9
clone_size: -
d_call: -
cdr3_aa: CASSLSSTGGAYNEQFF
cdr3_nt: TGTGCCAGCAGCTTAAGTTCCACAGGGGGGGCTTACAATGAGCAGTTCTTC

j_call: TRBJ1-6
v_call: TRBV4-2
clone_size: -
d_call: -
cdr3_aa: CASSHEGGANNSPLHF
cdr3_nt: TGTGCCAGCAGCCATGAGGGGGGCGCTAATAATTCACCCCTCCACTTT

j_call: TRBJ1-1
v_call: TRBV30
clone_size: few
d_call: -
cdr3_aa: CAWSRPNTEAFF
cdr3_nt: TGTGCCTGGAGCCGTCCCAACACTGAAGCTTTCTTT

j_call: TRBJ2-1
v_call: TRBV28
clone_size: -
d_call: -
cdr3_aa: CASTGYNEQFF
cdr3_nt: TGTGCCAGCACAGGGTACAATGAGCAGTTCTTC

j_call: TRBJ1-1
v_call: TRBV7-2
clone_size: -
d_call: TRBD1
cdr3_aa: CASSLHRGATEAFF
cdr3_nt: TGTGCCAGCAGCTTACACAGGGGGGCCACTGAAGCTTTCTTT

j_call: TRBJ1-5
v_call: TRBV7-8
clone_size: -
d_call: TRBD1
cdr3_aa: CASSDGTGHQPQHF
cdr3_nt: TGTGCCAGCAGCGACGGGACAGGACATCAGCCCCAGCATTTT

j_call: TRBJ2-7
v_call: TRBV11-2
clone_size: -
d_call: TRBD1
cdr3_aa: CASSQGQGVDYEQYF
cdr3_nt: TGTGCCAGCAGCCAGGGACAGGGGGTGGACTACGAGCAGTACTTC

j_call: TRBJ2-7
v_call: TRBV7-6
clone_size: -
d_call: TRBD2
cdr3_aa: CASSKGTSGGWDEQYF
cdr3_nt: TGTGCCAGCAGCAAGGGGACTAGCGGGGGCTGGGACGAGCAGTACTTC

j_call: TRBJ1-3
v_call: TRBV7-2
clone_size: -
d_call: -
cdr3_aa: CASSLITGSGNTIYF
cdr3_nt: TGTGCCAGCAGCCTCATAACAGGGTCTGGAAACACCATATATTTT

j_call: TRBJ1-2
v_call: TRBV28
clone_size: -
d_call: -
cdr3_aa: CASSLNRQGGGYTF
cdr3_nt: TGTGCCAGCAGTTTAAATCGTCAGGGTGGCGGCTACACCTTC

j_call: TRBJ1-3
v_call: TRBV10-3
clone_size: once
d_call: -
cdr3_aa: CAIGGVSGNTIYF
cdr3_nt: TGTGCCATCGGGGGGGTCTCTGGAAACACCATATATTTT

j_call: TRBJ2-3
v_call: TRBV7-2
clone_size: -
d_call: -
cdr3_aa: CASSPNSPFSTDTQYF
cdr3_nt: TGTGCCAGCAGCCCAAATAGCCCTTTCAGCACAGATACGCAGTATTTT

j_call: TRBJ1-2
v_call: TRBV4-2
clone_size: -
d_call: -
cdr3_aa: CASSLAFGTTNYGYTF
cdr3_nt: TGTGCCAGCAGCTTAGCTTTCGGGACAACTAACTATGGCTACACCTTC

j_call: TRBJ1-5
v_call: TRBV10-3
clone_size: -
d_call: TRBD1
cdr3_aa: CAIKATGDNQPQHF
cdr3_nt: TGTGCCATCAAAGCGACAGGGGACAATCAGCCCCAGCATTTT

j_call: TRBJ2-5
v_call: TRBV13
clone_size: -
d_call: TRBD2
cdr3_aa: CASSSGLATETQYF
cdr3_nt: TGTGCCAGCAGCTCGGGACTAGCGACGGAGACCCAGTACTTC

j_call: TRBJ2-7
v_call: TRBV6-1
clone_size: -
d_call: -
cdr3_aa: CASSVTQGSGNEQYF
cdr3_nt: TGTGCCAGCAGTGTGACACAGGGTTCTGGCAACGAGCAGTACTTC

j_call: TRBJ1-1
v_call: TRBV5-1
clone_size: -
d_call: -
cdr3_aa: CASSLEGMNTEAFF
cdr3_nt: TGCGCCAGCAGCTTGGAGGGGATGAACACTGAAGCTTTCTTT

j_call: TRBJ2-7
v_call: TRBV28
clone_size: -
d_call: TRBD1
cdr3_aa: CASRGGQGTYEQYF
cdr3_nt: TGTGCCAGCAGGGGGGGACAGGGAACCTACGAGCAGTACTTC

j_call: TRBJ2-7
v_call: TRBV28
clone_size: -
d_call: -
cdr3_aa: CASSLPGQSYEQYF
cdr3_nt: TGTGCCAGCAGCCTACCGGGACAATCCTACGAGCAGTACTTC

j_call: TRBJ1-5
v_call: TRBV5-6
clone_size: -
d_call: -
cdr3_aa: CASSFRGNQPQHF
cdr3_nt: TGTGCCAGCAGCTTCCGGGGCAATCAGCCCCAGCATTTT

j_call: TRBJ2-7
v_call: TRBV10-3
clone_size: medium-sized
d_call: TRBD2
cdr3_aa: CAINEGDGGEQYF
cdr3_nt: TGTGCCATCAATGAGGGCGACGGGGGGGAGCAGTACTTC

j_call: TRBJ2-1
v_call: TRBV6-6
clone_size: -
d_call: -
cdr3_aa: CASSFGLNEQFF
cdr3_nt: TGTGCCAGCAGTTTCGGCCTAAATGAGCAGTTCTTC

j_call: TRBJ2-6
v_call: TRBV9
clone_size: -
d_call: TRBD1
cdr3_aa: CASSFDRGQPGANVLTF
cdr3_nt: TGTGCCAGCAGCTTTGACAGGGGCCAGCCCGGGGCCAACGTCCTGACTTTC

j_call: TRBJ2-3
v_call: TRBV4-2
clone_size: -
d_call: TRBD1
cdr3_aa: CASSQVTGTGRIGTQYF
cdr3_nt: TGTGCCAGCAGCCAAGTAACCGGGACAGGGAGGATCGGTACGCAGTATTTT

j_call: TRBJ1-1
v_call: TRBV7-2
clone_size: -
d_call: TRBD1
cdr3_aa: CASSLAFQGVTEAFF
cdr3_nt: TGTGCCAGCAGCTTAGCTTTCCAGGGGGTAACTGAAGCTTTCTTT

j_call: TRBJ1-4
v_call: TRBV7-2
clone_size: -
d_call: -
cdr3_aa: CASSLDRTNEKLFF
cdr3_nt: TGTGCCAGCAGCTTAGACAGAACTAATGAAAAACTGTTTTTT

j_call: TRBJ1-2
v_call: TRBV29-1
clone_size: -
d_call: -
cdr3_aa: CSVEATTGIYGYTF
cdr3_nt: TGCAGCGTTGAAGCCACGACAGGAATCTATGGCTACACCTTC

j_call: TRBJ2-7
v_call: TRBV5-6
clone_size: -
d_call: TRBD2
cdr3_aa: CASSLELAGVDEQYF
cdr3_nt: TGTGCCAGCAGCTTGGAACTAGCGGGGGTTGACGAGCAGTACTTC

j_call: TRBJ2-3
v_call: TRBV11-3
clone_size: -
d_call: -
cdr3_aa: CASSLSTDTQYF
cdr3_nt: TGTGCCAGCAGCCTCAGCACAGATACGCAGTATTTT

j_call: TRBJ1-1
v_call: TRBV7-6
clone_size: -
d_call: TRBD1
cdr3_aa: CASSFTGADTEAFF
cdr3_nt: TGTGCCAGCAGCTTTACAGGGGCGGACACTGAAGCTTTCTTT

j_call: TRBJ2-4
v_call: TRBV19
clone_size: -
d_call: TRBD1
cdr3_aa: CASSTHLTGLAKNIQYF
cdr3_nt: TGTGCCAGTAGTACCCATCTGACAGGGCTAGCCAAAAACATTCAGTACTTC

j_call: TRBJ2-7
v_call: TRBV18
clone_size: -
d_call: -
cdr3_aa: CASSPYEESSSYEQYF
cdr3_nt: TGTGCCAGCTCACCATACGAGGAATCGAGCTCCTACGAGCAGTACTTC